This T cell receptor (beta chain) appears in the sequencing data of a study of shared T cell receptors in the human thymus. TCRdb keeps only in-frame clones here, not all; method: immunoSEQ multiplex PCR. Of approximately 400,000 clones listed, 85% to 95% are singletons. The CDR3 spans 18 residues. With 3 bases removed from V and 0 bases from J, the gap between germline ends came to 18 bases. Germline CDR1 SGHAT, CDR2 FQNNGV. This clonotype was obtained from a human donor. The sample taken for sequencing was thymocytes. This chain joins TRBV11-2 and TRBJ2-1; D is perhaps TRBD1 or TRBD2 (5 bases each). The CDR3 sequence is CASSLRLPGPGSYNEQFF. The CDR3 DNA sequence: TGTGCCAGCAGCTTGCGCCTTCCGGGGCCAGGCTCCTACAATGAGCAGTTCTTC.